This T cell receptor beta chain was sequenced in a study of blood T cell repertoires in COVID-19. V was pared by 2 bases and J by 0 bases, with 7 bases between. This CDR3 has 15 amino acids. Per the germline V gene, CDR1 is KGHSH and CDR2 is LQKENI. As processed by the authors: Estimation of nucleated cell counts relied on the amplification of reference gene primers. This table comes from immunoSEQ multiplex PCR, and its TCRdb copy is limited to in-frame clones, with some not included. Clonal size and the V and J genes are those of that table, whereas D and trimming came from the DNA. The sample contains about 190,000 clones, 83% of which appear only once.

Sample: peripheral blood. This TCR derives from a woman between 40 and 50 years old with acute or convalescent COVID-19. The chain is built from TRBV18 and TRBJ1-4; D uncertain. CDR3 nucleotide sequence: TGTGCCAGCTCACCAGGGCTTGCAACTAATGAAAAACTGTTTTTT. It is translated as CASSPGLATNEKLFF. Filled out from reference TRBV18 and TRBJ1-4, the complete variable domain reads NAGVMQNPRHLVRRRGQEARLRCSPMKGHSHVYWYRQLPEEGLKFMVYLQKENIIDESGMPKERFSAEFPKEGPSILRIQQVVRGDSAAYFCASSPGLATNEKLFFGSGTQLSVL.